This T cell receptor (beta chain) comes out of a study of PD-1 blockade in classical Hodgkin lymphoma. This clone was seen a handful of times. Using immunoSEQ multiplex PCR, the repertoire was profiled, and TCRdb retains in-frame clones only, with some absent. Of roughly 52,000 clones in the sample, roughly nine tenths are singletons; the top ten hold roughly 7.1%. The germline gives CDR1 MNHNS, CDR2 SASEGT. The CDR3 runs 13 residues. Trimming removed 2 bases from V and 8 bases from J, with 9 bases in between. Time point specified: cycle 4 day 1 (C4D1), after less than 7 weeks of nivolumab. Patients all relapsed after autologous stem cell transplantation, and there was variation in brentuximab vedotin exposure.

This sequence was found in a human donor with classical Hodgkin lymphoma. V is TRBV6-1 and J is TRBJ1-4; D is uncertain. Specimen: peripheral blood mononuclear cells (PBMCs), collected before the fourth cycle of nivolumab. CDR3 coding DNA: TGTGCCAGCAGTGAACAGAGGAGAGAAAAACTGTTTTTT. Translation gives CASSEQRREKLFF.